This record covers a single T cell receptor (beta chain). Its antigen remains unknown. The CDR3 loop spans 15 amino acids. Germline lookup yields CDR1 KGHSH and CDR2 LQKENI. Trimming took 5 bases from V and 7 from J; bases not matched to a gene: 8. The data originate from a study of shared clonotypes between healthy human individuals. Points from the study as a whole: Donors were few, which limited the genetic and exposure-history diversity represented.

The split of CD4+ cells yielded CD45RA+ naive and CD45RA-negative memory subsets. Source study methods: Filtering of immunoSEQ junctional sequences could not match full-length read filtering. Profiling relied on immunoSEQ multiplex PCR, and the TCRdb table lists in-frame clones only, not all of them. The DNA was the basis for D and trimming; V, J and clone size are from that table. The data contain fewer than 1.4 million clones, about 84% of them singletons. The specimen sequenced was memory CD4+ T cells from PBMCs. Subset here: CD45RA-negative fraction. This clonotype originated in a man between 18 and 29 years old in good health. Some clones in this sample may be carry-over from other donors' samples. The V and J genes are TRBV18 and TRBJ1-2; 12 bases map to TRBD1. The CDR3 bases are TGTGCCAGCTCAACGGTTGGGACAGGGGGCAGTGGCTACACCTTC. Residues: CASSTVGTGGSGYTF.